Presented here are 26 T cell receptor beta chains from one specimen sequenced in a study of brain T cells in children with intractable seizures. The method was immunoSEQ multiplex PCR; TCRdb's version includes in-frame clones alone and lacks a portion of them. The repertoire holds under 150,000 clones, with roughly 94% as singletons. Sequences were derived from peripheral blood, sampled at surgery. These receptors were collected from a boy under two years old with hemimegalencephaly and intractable seizures.

The chain links TRBV2 to TRBJ2-1; 10 bases line up with TRBD2. The CDR3 sequence is 16 residues long. V dropped 6 bases and J dropped 7; count of bases not matched to a gene: 12. Germline V lookup: CDR1 SNHLY, CDR2 FYNNEI. CDR3 in amino acids: CASRGLTSGIGNEQFF. CDR3 coding DNA: TGTGCCAGCAGGGGCCTTACTAGCGGGATTGGTAATGAGCAGTTCTTC.

A remark on this clone: The sample has other DNA sequences that encode this CDR3 too. The V and J genes are TRBV11-3 and TRBJ2-7; D possibly matches TRBD1 or TRBD2 (5 bases each). There are 12 residues in the CDR3. The germline gives CDR1 SGHNT, CDR2 YENEEA. V dropped 5 bases and J dropped 4 bases, with 9 bases sitting between them. CDR3 bases: TGTGCCAGCAGCCCGAGGGGTTACGAGCAGTACTTC. Translation: CASSPRGYEQYF. Full variable domain (remainder filled in from reference TRBV11-3 and TRBJ2-7): EAGVVQSPRYKIIEKKQPVAFWCNPISGHNTLYWYLQNLGQGPELLIRYENEEAVDDSQLPKDRFSAERLKGVDSTLKIQPAELGDSAVYLCASSPRGYEQYFGPGTRLTVT.

CDR3 bases: TGCGCCAGCAGCCGGACTGGCTACGAGCAGTACTTC. Amino acid sequence: CASSRTGYEQYF. The rearrangement joins TRBV5-1 to TRBJ2-7, with D possibly matching TRBD2 (5 bases). The length of the CDR3 is 12 residues. Germline CDR1 SGHRS, CDR2 YFSETQ. The V end was cut by 4 bases, the J end by 3 bases, with 8 bases between.

The chain uses TRBV29-1 and TRBJ1-2; D remains ambiguous. The CDR3 is 16 amino acids. Germline V gives CDR1 SQVTM, CDR2 ANQGSEA. V lost 0 bases and J lost 2, with 16 bases in between. CDR3 DNA: TGCAGCGTTGAAGAGTTGTCAGAAACCTTGAACTATGGCTACACCTTC. This gives the protein CSVEELSETLNYGYTF.

V and J are TRBV5-1 and TRBJ2-1; no reliable D call. The germline V gene encodes CDR1 SGHRS and CDR2 YFSETQ. The CDR3 runs 18 residues. The V gene lost 6 bases and the J gene lost 7 bases, with 29 bases spanning the gap. CDR3 protein: CASKDQMGPGSERNEQFF. DNA for the CDR3: TGCGCCAGCAAGGACCAAATGGGCCCCGGGTCTGAGAGGAATGAGCAGTTCTTC.

The rearrangement joins TRBV7-2 to TRBJ1-2, with D possibly TRBD1 on 6 matching bases. This CDR3 spans 14 amino acids. Germline CDR1 SGHTA, CDR2 FQGNSA. Trimming removed 1 base from V and 8 bases from J, with 14 bases in between. The CDR3 DNA sequence: TGTGCCAGCAGCTTAGGGTGGGGGGCGCAAGGCTACACCTTC. Its protein is CASSLGWGAQGYTF.

The chain's CDR3 is CASSYSRQSGSPLHF. As DNA, the CDR3 is TGTGCCAGCAGTTACTCTCGGCAGTCGGGGTCACCCCTCCACTTT. The rearrangement uses TRBV6-6 and TRBJ1-6; no definite D call. CDR1 MNHNY and CDR2 SVGAGI come from the germline V gene (reference sequence). Trimming pared 0 bases from V and 10 bases from J, leaving 13 bases between. This CDR3 comprises 15 residues.

The chain employs TRBV9 and TRBJ2-7; 7 positions agree with TRBD1. Looked up from germline, CDR1 is SGDLS and CDR2 is YYNGEE. The CDR3 runs 14 residues. J gave up 2 bases and V 4 bases, and 6 bases lay outside the gene matches. The CDR3 loop reads CASSFRQGPYEQYF. In nucleotides, the CDR3 is TGTGCCAGCAGCTTTCGACAGGGCCCCTACGAGCAGTACTTC.

By share, this clone ranks as medium-sized. Other DNA sequences in the same sample also yield this CDR3. V is TRBV15 and J is TRBJ1-5; the D is unclear. The V gene's germline CDR1 is LNHNV and CDR2 YYDKDF (reference sequence). The CDR3 has 12 amino acids. V lost 0 bases, J lost 7 bases, and 4 bases lay in between. This chain's CDR3 is CATSRDSQPQHF. For the CDR3, the DNA is TGTGCCACCAGCAGAGATAGCCAGCCCCAGCATTTT.

The J gene is TRBJ2-7, the V gene TRBV5-1; D not resolved. The CDR3 spans 12 residues. CDR1 and CDR2 from the germline V gene are SGHRS and YFSETQ. Trimming removed 0 bases at V and 4 bases at J, with 5 bases between. This CDR3 reads CASSLGLYEQYF. The CDR3, as DNA: TGCGCCAGCAGCTTGGGGTTGTACGAGCAGTACTTC.

The chain carries TRBV4-1 and TRBJ1-1, with D maybe TRBD1 (5 bases). V was trimmed by 1 base and J by 11 bases, leaving 17 bases between them. Germline V CDR1 and CDR2: MGHRA, YSYEKL. This CDR3 region has 14 residues. The CDR3 loop is CASSQGLQGEGAFF. CDR3 DNA sequence: TGCGCCAGCAGCCAAGGATTGCAGGGAGAAGGGGCTTTCTTT.

V is TRBV12-5 and J is TRBJ2-7, with 10 bases that match TRBD1. The V segment lost 1 base and the J segment 6 bases; nucleotides outside the gene matches: 3. In germline, CDR1 is LGHNT, CDR2 FRNRAP. This CDR3 region has 14 residues. The DNA of the CDR3 is TGTGCTAGTGGTTTGGAGGACAGGGGGTTCGAGCAGTACTTC. It specifies CASGLEDRGFEQYF.

The gene calls are TRBV19 and TRBJ1-1; 9 bases match TRBD1. The length of the CDR3 is 14 residues. Per germline, CDR1 LNHDA and CDR2 SQIVND (reference sequence). J was trimmed by 1 base and V by 8 bases; bases with no gene match: 5. CDR3 amino acids: CASLRGQGNTEAFF. CDR3 DNA sequence: TGTGCCAGTTTGAGGGGACAGGGGAACACTGAAGCTTTCTTT.

The rearrangement links TRBV19 to TRBJ1-1; D remains ambiguous. Germline V gives CDR1 LNHDA, CDR2 SQIVND (reference sequence). This CDR3 has 14 amino acids. Trimming took 3 bases from V and 0 from J, leaving 8 bases between them. The CDR3: CASSMEGLNTEAFF. The CDR3 coding sequence is TGTGCCAGTAGTATGGAGGGCCTGAACACTGAAGCTTTCTTT.

Concerning this clone itself: Other DNA sequences from this sample encode an identical CDR3 as well. V is TRBV9 and J is TRBJ2-3, with D unclear. The CDR3 consists of 13 residues. Looked up from germline, CDR1 is SGDLS and CDR2 is YYNGEE. Trimming removed 2 bases from V and 0 bases from J, with 4 bases in between. CDR3 residues: CASSVTSTDTQYF. The CDR3 DNA is TGTGCCAGCAGCGTCACTAGCACAGATACGCAGTATTTT.

This clone was recorded only once. The rearrangement joins TRBV5-1 to TRBJ2-5; 13 positions match TRBD2. Germline V CDR1 and CDR2: SGHRS, YFSETQ. This CDR3 spans 15 amino acids. The ends lost 4 bases at V and 5 bases at J; junction bases unmatched: 5. The CDR3 spells CASSTGTSGTETQYF. DNA of the CDR3: TGCGCCAGCAGCACCGGGACTAGCGGGACTGAGACCCAGTACTTC.

The chain carries TRBV7-2 and TRBJ2-7; TRBD2 matches 9 bases. Germline CDR1 is SGHTA and CDR2 is FQGNSA. Trimming at V came to 2 bases and at J to 7 bases, leaving 9 bases not matched to a gene. The CDR3 length is 15 residues. CDR3 in amino acids: CASSLKASGMGEQYF. The CDR3 region has the DNA TGTGCCAGCAGCTTAAAGGCTAGCGGGATGGGGGAGCAGTACTTC.

The chain employs TRBV5-6 and TRBJ2-1; D uncertain. From germline, CDR1 is SGHDT and CDR2 YYEEEE. Trimming left V 1 base short and J 9 bases short, with 14 bases between. There are 14 residues in the CDR3. The CDR3 nucleotides are TGTGCCAGCAGCTTGATTGCGAGTCGAGGTGAGCAGTTCTTC. Protein sequence: CASSLIASRGEQFF. Looking up the rest from reference TRBV5-6 and TRBJ2-1 gives the full variable domain: DAGVTQSPTHLIKTRGQQVTLRCSPKSGHDTVSWYQQALGQGPQFIFQYYEEEERQRGNFPDRFSGHQFPNYSSELNVNALLLGDSALYLCASSLIASRGEQFFGPGTRLTVL.

V gene TRBV19 combines with J gene TRBJ2-1; 7 positions match TRBD2. The CDR3 contains 14 residues. V trimming: 1 base; J trimming: 8 bases; junction bases outside the gene matches: 5. Germline assignment: CDR1 LNHDA and CDR2 SQIVND (reference sequence). CDR3 coding DNA: TGTGCCAGTAGTATAGTTAGCGGGTTCGATGAGCAGTTCTTC. Translation gives CASSIVSGFDEQFF.

The chain has TRBV2 and TRBJ2-3, with 13 bases matching TRBD2. There are 18 residues in the CDR3. In germline, CDR1 is SNHLY, CDR2 FYNNEI. Unmatched junction bases numbered 12, after V lost 6 bases and J lost 3 bases. Here the CDR3 reads CASSRRVRTSGRTDTQYF. The DNA for the CDR3 is TGTGCCAGCAGCCGGCGGGTACGGACTAGCGGGAGAACAGATACGCAGTATTTT. Together with reference TRBV2 and TRBJ2-3, the CDR3 gives the full variable domain: EPEVTQTPSHQVTQMGQEVILRCVPISNHLYFYWYRQILGQKVEFLVSFYNNEISEKSEIFDDQFSVERPDGSNFTLKIRSTKLEDSAMYFCASSRRVRTSGRTDTQYFGPGTRLTVL.

This chain joins TRBV5-4 and TRBJ2-7; the D gene is possibly TRBD2 (5 bases). The CDR3 runs to 13 residues. With 0 bases removed from V and 6 bases from J, the gap between germline ends came to 10 bases. Per the germline V gene, CDR1 is SGHNT and CDR2 is YYREEE (reference sequence). The CDR3 DNA sequence: TGTGCCAGCAGCTTGGCTGGACTGGGCGAGCAGTACTTC. This encodes CASSLAGLGEQYF.

The chain is built from TRBV5-1 and TRBJ2-7; TRBD2 might be the D (6 bases). Germline V gives CDR1 SGHRS, CDR2 YFSETQ. This CDR3 has 24 amino acids. V lost 2 bases, J lost 7 bases, and 46 bases lay in between. The CDR3 reads CASSFYFFLWPSPVTAGKPGEQYF. DNA for the CDR3: TGCGCCAGCAGCTTTTACTTTTTCTTATGGCCGTCCCCAGTCACGGCGGGGAAGCCGGGGGAGCAGTACTTC.

V usage is TRBV16 and J usage is TRBJ2-4, with D unclear. Trimming removed 3 bases at V and 3 bases at J, with 18 bases between. The CDR3 sequence is 17 residues long. The germline CDR1 and CDR2 sequences are KGHSY and FQNENV. The CDR3 nucleotides are TGTGCCAGCAGCCACATCCCCGGCGGCATTGTCAAAAACATTCAGTACTTC. Its translation: CASSHIPGGIVKNIQYF.

V usage is TRBV18 and J usage is TRBJ2-3; possible D gene TRBD1, 6 bases. The CDR3 totals 15 residues. V was trimmed by 2 bases and J by 1 base, leaving 10 bases between them. From germline, CDR1 is KGHSH and CDR2 LQKENI. CDR3 sequence reads: CASSPGRGGTDTQYF. CDR3 DNA: TGTGCCAGCTCACCAGGCAGGGGTGGCACAGATACGCAGTATTTT.

The V and J genes are TRBV5-1 and TRBJ2-5; possible D gene TRBD2, 5 bases. The CDR3 contains 18 residues. Germline CDR1 and CDR2: SGHRS and YFSETQ. V gave up 0 bases and J gave up 4 bases, with 22 bases separating them. The CDR3 DNA reads as TGCGCCAGCAGCTTGGCCGCGGTGAGAGGGCCCAGTATAGAGACCCAGTACTTC. Amino acid sequence: CASSLAAVRGPSIETQYF.

This sequence joins TRBV7-9 and TRBJ1-2, with D possibly TRBD1 on 5 matching bases. Per the germline V gene, CDR1 is SEHNR and CDR2 is FQNEAQ (reference sequence). This CDR3 has 13 amino acids. Trimming removed 0 bases at V and 13 bases at J, with 15 bases between. CDR3 nucleotides: TGTGCCAGCAGCTTAGCCCGACCGGCTGGGGGCACCTTC. Its translation is CASSLARPAGGTF.